The present TCR beta chain was sequenced within a study of regulatory T cells in long-lasting Graves disease. Study-level findings and limits: Persistent disease favored TRBV28, TRBJ1-2 and TRBJ2-5.

There are many counts of this clonotype. Its antigen is not known. The authors built TCR beta libraries using iRepertoire HTBI primers and Arm-PCR of CDR3 regions. TCRdb analysed the multiplex PCR reads with MiXCR anew, one entry per CDR3 protein. The sample has 400,000 to 550,000 distinct CDR3 sequences, 15% seen once. Trimming left V 4 bases short and J 0 bases short, with 18 bases between. The germline gives CDR1 GTSNPN, CDR2 SVGIG (reference sequence). This CDR3 is built from 16 residues. Time point defined: newly diagnosed GD, antithyroid drugs for less than 3 months. The TCR library was made from RNA that had been extracted from PBMCs in TRIzol. These data also formed part of another study, on T cells in Graves' hyperthyroidism and ophthalmopathy. As reported in that work: Recently diagnosed hyperthyroidism of less than 2 months' duration affected patients aged 18 to 65. The study based diagnoses on clinical symptoms, serum thyroxine and TRAb, thyroid ultrasound and orbital computed tomography. Appearing also in blood were most of the thyroid clonotypes expanded above 0.001.

The sequenced sample was peripheral blood mononuclear cells (PBMCs), obtained at new diagnosis, from a patient treated with antithyroid drugs. This TCR came from a woman aged 30 to 39 with Graves disease. The chain employs TRBV30 and TRBJ1-2; the D is unclear. CDR3 residues: CAWNLLGQSPNYGYTF. The CDR3 DNA follows: TGTGCCTGGAATCTCCTCGGGCAGAGTCCTAACTATGGCTACACCTTC.